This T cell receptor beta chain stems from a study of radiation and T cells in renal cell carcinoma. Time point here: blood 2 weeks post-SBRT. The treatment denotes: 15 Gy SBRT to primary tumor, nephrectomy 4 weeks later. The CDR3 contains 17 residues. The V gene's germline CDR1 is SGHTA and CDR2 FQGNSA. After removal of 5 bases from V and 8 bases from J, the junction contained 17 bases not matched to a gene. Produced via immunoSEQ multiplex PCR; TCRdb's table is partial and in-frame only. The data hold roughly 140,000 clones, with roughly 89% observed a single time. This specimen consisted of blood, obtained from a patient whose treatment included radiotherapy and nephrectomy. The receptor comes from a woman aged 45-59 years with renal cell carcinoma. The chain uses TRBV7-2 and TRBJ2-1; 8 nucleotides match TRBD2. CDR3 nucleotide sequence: TGTGCCAGCAGCCCGCACAATCCCGGGGGGGCTTATGATGAGCAGTTCTTC. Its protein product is CASSPHNPGGAYDEQFF.